This entry lists 29 T cell receptor beta chains sequenced from one sample in a study of beta chain features in type 1 diabetes. The antigens of these receptors remain unknown. Study findings and constraints: Moderate yet significant TCRB CDR3 shortening was seen in Type 1 diabetes patients in all four CD4+ subsets.

Every bit of the isolated RNA underwent reverse transcription, so sequencing read expressed TCRB transcripts. Some clones are missing from TCRdb's copy, which holds only in-frame ones; the method was immunoSEQ multiplex PCR. Among more than 550,000 clones listed, more than 12% were seen once. The sequenced sample consisted of naive CD4+ T cells from blood. The origin of the receptors is a young man with type 1 diabetes.

This clone was detected a few times. The chain employs TRBV18 and TRBJ1-2; 10 bases match TRBD1. This CDR3 is built from 14 residues. The J segment lost 2 bases and the V segment lost 4 bases, leaving 1 base of the junction unmatched. Germline assignment: CDR1 KGHSH and CDR2 LQKENI. CDR3 DNA sequence: TGTGCCAGCTCACGGGACAGGGGAAACTATGGCTACACCTTC. Protein: CASSRDRGNYGYTF.

This clone turned up a few times. This rearrangement joins TRBV30 to TRBJ2-7; D ambiguous. CDR3 length: 12 amino acids. Deletions cut 7 bases from V and 7 bases from J, with 17 bases between. CDR1 and CDR2 from the germline V gene are GTSNPN and SVGIG (reference sequence). DNA of the CDR3: TGTGCCTCCCACCCGGGTCACGGGGAGCAGTACTTC. This gives the protein CASHPGHGEQYF.

This clone was observed a few times. This chain links TRBV28 with TRBJ2-2; D uncertain. Germline CDR1 is MDHEN and CDR2 is SYDVKM. CDR3 length equals 13 residues. Trimming removed 7 bases from V and 3 bases from J, with 9 bases in between. DNA for the CDR3: TGTGCCAGCACTCGGACGTACACCGGGGAGCTGTTTTTT. Encoded protein: CASTRTYTGELFF.

A remark on this clone: The sample has other DNA sequences that encode this CDR3 too. This sequence joins TRBV7-2 and TRBJ2-7, with no clear D. Trimming took 1 base from V and 2 from J, leaving 3 bases between them. The germline V gene has CDR1 SGHTA and CDR2 FQGNSA. This CDR3 contains 12 residues. The CDR3 region has the DNA TGTGCCAGCAGCTTAGGCGCCTACGAGCAGTACTTC. It encodes CASSLGAYEQYF.

The CDR3 DNA follows: TGCAGCGCAAGGACAGCCTCAAGGGTACTGTTTTTT. Protein product: CSARTASRVLFF. The gene calls are TRBV29-1 and TRBJ1-4; weak D call: TRBD1 (6 bases). The CDR3 sequence is 12 residues long. The germline V gene encodes CDR1 SQVTM and CDR2 ANQGSEA. Trimming took off 7 bases at V and 13 bases at J, with 19 bases between the two ends.

This rearrangement joins TRBV4-3 to TRBJ2-1, with D perhaps TRBD1 (6 bases). The CDR3 covers 13 residues. Germline lookup yields CDR1 LGHNA and CDR2 YSLEER. Trimming took off 4 bases at V and 4 bases at J, with 8 bases between the two ends. The CDR3 here is CASSPGQYNEQFF. The CDR3 bases are TGCGCCAGCAGCCCCGGACAGTACAATGAGCAGTTCTTC.

The chain couples TRBV11-2 to TRBJ2-1; D ambiguous. Per germline, CDR1 SGHAT and CDR2 FQNNGV. The germline V and J ends were trimmed by 6 bases and 1 base, with 7 bases remaining between them. This CDR3 region has 13 residues. This CDR3 is CASREQSYNEQFF. DNA of the CDR3: TGTGCCAGCAGGGAACAATCCTACAATGAGCAGTTCTTC.

The gene calls are TRBV4-2 and TRBJ2-7; TRBD1 aligns across 9 bases. V dropped 0 bases and J dropped 5; count of bases not matched to a gene: 5. This CDR3 comprises 15 residues. Germline CDR1 and CDR2: LGHNA and YNFKEQ. CDR3 coding DNA: TGTGCCAGCAGCCAAGAAGGGACAGGGCCCCACGAGCAGTACTTC. The encoded protein is CASSQEGTGPHEQYF.

This clone appeared a few times. The chain combines TRBV9 with TRBJ1-2, with 7 bases identical to TRBD1. The V and J ends lost 0 bases and 8 bases, in that order; junction bases with no gene match: 7. The CDR3 covers 14 residues. CDR1 is SGDLS and CDR2 is YYNGEE in the germline V gene. The CDR3 here is CASSVAEGAYGYTF. As DNA, the CDR3 is TGTGCCAGCAGCGTAGCTGAGGGGGCGTACGGCTACACCTTC.

This clone was detected only a few times. This CDR3 is CASSLGFDRNTGELFF. The CDR3 coding sequence is TGTGCCAGCAGCTTGGGGTTCGACAGGAACACCGGGGAGCTGTTTTTT. The rearrangement joins TRBV7-6 to TRBJ2-2; weak D call: TRBD1 (5 bases). V was pared by 3 bases and J by 1 base, with 12 bases between. The germline gives CDR1 SGHVS, CDR2 FNYEAQ. The CDR3 consists of 16 residues.

The chain joins TRBV30 to TRBJ2-5; D perhaps matches TRBD2 (5 bases). The length of the CDR3 is 16 residues. Per the germline V gene, CDR1 is GTSNPN and CDR2 is SVGIG (reference sequence). V lost 3 bases and J 1 base, leaving 18 bases between the germline ends. CDR3 nucleotide sequence: TGTGCCTGGAGGGATAGGACCACTCGGGGCCAAGAGACCCAGTACTTC. Translating gives CAWRDRTTRGQETQYF.

The table lists this clone with a few counts. The chain employs TRBV6-5 and TRBJ1-1; D remains unclear. CDR3 length: 12 residues. Germline V CDR1 and CDR2: MNHEY, SVGAGI. V lost 0 bases to trimming and J lost 9 bases, with 8 bases between them. CDR3 sequence: CASSYSTGQAFF. CDR3 in DNA: TGTGCCAGCAGTTACTCGACCGGGCAAGCTTTCTTT.

The rearrangement uses TRBV5-4 and TRBJ2-1, with 11 positions matching TRBD2. Germline CDR1 and CDR2: SGHNT and YYREEE (reference sequence). The trim removed 7 bases at V and 5 bases at J, leaving 2 bases unmatched. The CDR3 is made up of 13 amino acids. CDR3 DNA sequence: TGTGCCAGCCTAGCGGGGGGCGACAATGAGCAGTTCTTC. Amino acid sequence: CASLAGGDNEQFF.

This clone was seen a handful of times. In the same sample, other DNA sequences code for this CDR3. The chain combines TRBV30 with TRBJ2-5; weak D call: TRBD1 (6 bases). The CDR3 extends over 13 amino acids. V lost 0 bases to trimming and J lost 5 bases, with 10 bases between them. CDR1 is GTSNPN, CDR2 SVGIG, per germline (reference sequence). The CDR3 protein is CAWSVGGQETQYF. In nucleotides, the CDR3 is TGTGCCTGGAGTGTTGGGGGCCAGGAGACCCAGTACTTC. The variable domain in full, with the rest retrieved from reference TRBV30 and TRBJ2-5, is SQTIHQWPATLVQPVGSPLSLECTVEGTSNPNLYWYRQAAGRGLQLLFYSVGIGQISSEVPQNLSASRPQDRQFILSSKKLLLSDSGFYLCAWSVGGQETQYFGPGTRLLVL.

In DNA, the CDR3 is TGTGCCAGCAGCCAAGATCTCGCTAGCGGGGCTGGTGAGCAGTTCTTC. Its translation is CASSQDLASGAGEQFF. The chain has TRBV4-2 and TRBJ2-1; 9 bases are shared with TRBD2. From germline, CDR1 is LGHNA and CDR2 YNFKEQ. V trimming: 0 bases; J trimming: 9 bases; junction bases outside the gene matches: 9. The CDR3 is 16 amino acids.

This clone was recorded a few times. V and J are TRBV9 and TRBJ2-3; D unclear. Germline loops: CDR1 SGDLS, CDR2 YYNGEE. Trimming removed 0 bases at V and 6 bases at J, with 11 bases between. CDR3 length: 14 residues. The CDR3 DNA is TGTGCCAGCAGCGTAGAGGCAGAGCAGGATACGCAGTATTTT. Translating gives CASSVEAEQDTQYF.

The chain uses TRBV4-1 and TRBJ2-3; tentative D call: TRBD2 (6 bases). Germline CDR1 and CDR2: MGHRA and YSYEKL. Deletions cut 2 bases from V and 4 bases from J, with 25 bases between. The CDR3 length is 19 residues. The DNA for the CDR3 is TGCGCCAGCAGCCAACCGACTAGTTTCGGGGTCGGTTCGGCAGATACGCAGTATTTT. Translation: CASSQPTSFGVGSADTQYF.

J is TRBJ2-7 and V is TRBV5-1, with 13 bases aligning to TRBD2. V was pared by 4 bases and J by 4 bases, with 8 bases of the junction left unmatched. The CDR3 is 16 residues long. CDR1 is SGHRS, CDR2 YFSETQ, per germline. The CDR3 reads CASSDVGLAGPYEQYF. DNA of the CDR3: TGCGCCAGCAGCGACGTGGGACTAGCGGGGCCATACGAGCAGTACTTC.

This clone was picked up a small number of times. The chain combines TRBV6-5 with TRBJ1-2; D is perhaps TRBD1 (6 bases). CDR1 and CDR2 (germline): MNHEY, SVGAGI. The CDR3 loop spans 14 amino acids. V lost 2 bases, J lost 8 bases, and 15 bases lay in between. The CDR3 region is CASSYRSRDTGYTF. CDR3 DNA sequence: TGTGCCAGCAGTTACCGGTCCCGGGACACGGGCTACACCTTC.

The rearrangement joins TRBV5-1 to TRBJ1-4, with D possibly being TRBD1 (5 bases). V was clipped by 0 bases and J by 5 bases, with 14 bases between them. The CDR3 contains 16 residues. CDR1 is SGHRS, CDR2 YFSETQ, per germline. The DNA of the CDR3 is TGCGCCAGCAGCTTGGACGTGGCAGGGCTCAATGAAAAACTGTTTTTT. This sequence encodes CASSLDVAGLNEKLFF.

The chain combines TRBV29-1 with TRBJ1-4; the D is unclear. This CDR3 contains 13 residues. Trimming left V 3 bases short and J 4 bases short, with 9 bases between. Germline lookup yields CDR1 SQVTM and CDR2 ANQGSEA. The CDR3 protein is CSVESGFNEKLFF. DNA for the CDR3: TGCAGCGTTGAGTCGGGATTTAATGAAAAACTGTTTTTT.

This clone was recorded a few times. The gene calls are TRBV28 and TRBJ1-1; D gene ambiguous. This CDR3 comprises 11 residues. The V gene lost 1 base and the J gene lost 6 bases, with 3 bases spanning the gap. Germline V gene sequence: CDR1 MDHEN, CDR2 SYDVKM. In DNA, the CDR3 is TGTGCCAGCAGTTTATACCCTGAAGCTTTCTTT. Encoded protein: CASSLYPEAFF.

The table lists this clone with a few counts. J is TRBJ2-5 and V is TRBV5-4; 7 nucleotides match TRBD1. Germline V gene data show CDR1 as SGHNT and CDR2 as YYREEE (reference sequence). This CDR3 region has 14 residues. Trimming took 4 bases from V and 4 from J; bases not matched to a gene: 7. The CDR3 sequence: CASSPDRVGETQYF. As DNA, the CDR3 is TGTGCCAGCAGCCCAGACAGGGTGGGAGAGACCCAGTACTTC. Using reference TRBV5-4 and TRBJ2-5 for the parts outside the CDR3, the full variable domain is ETGVTQSPTHLIKTRGQQVTLRCSSQSGHNTVSWYQQALGQGPQFIFQYYREEENGRGNFPPRFSGLQFPNYSSELNVNALELDDSALYLCASSPDRVGETQYFGPGTRLLVL.

This clone was seen only a few times. J is TRBJ1-2 and V is TRBV9, with D possibly matching TRBD1 (5 bases). Germline assignment: CDR1 SGDLS and CDR2 YYNGEE. Trimming left V 0 bases short and J 7 bases short, with 16 bases between. The CDR3 contains 15 residues. The CDR3 sequence is CASSVDKPGRGGYTF. The CDR3 DNA is TGTGCCAGCAGCGTAGATAAGCCAGGGCGAGGTGGCTACACCTTC.

The gene calls are TRBV11-2 and TRBJ2-2; 11 nucleotides match TRBD2. The CDR3 is made up of 15 amino acids. V lost 8 bases to trimming and J lost 6 bases; unmatched junction nucleotides: 8. The germline V gene has CDR1 SGHAT and CDR2 FQNNGV. CDR3 nucleotides: TGTGCCAGCGGGACGACTAGCGGGGTACCCGGGGAGCTGTTTTTT. It codes for CASGTTSGVPGELFF.

This chain joins TRBV7-3 and TRBJ2-1; TRBD2 is a possible D gene (6 bases). CDR1 SGHTA and CDR2 FQGTGA come from the germline V gene. The CDR3 contains 17 residues. V shed 4 bases and J shed 0 bases, with 16 bases lying between them. The CDR3 DNA reads as TGTGCCAGCAGCTCCTCGATGGAGCGGGCCTCCTACAATGAGCAGTTCTTC. This gives the protein CASSSSMERASYNEQFF.

This clone came up a few times. The chain employs TRBV2 and TRBJ1-1; tentatively, D is TRBD1 (6 bases). With 7 bases removed from V and 3 bases from J, the gap between germline ends came to 15 bases. Per germline, CDR1 SNHLY and CDR2 FYNNEI. CDR3 size: 14 residues. CDR3 sequence: CASNHREGDTEAFF. The CDR3 coding sequence is TGTGCCAGCAACCACAGGGAGGGTGACACTGAAGCTTTCTTT.

DNA of the CDR3: TGTGCCAGCAAACGCATGGCGGGGCAAGAGACCCAGTACTTC. It is translated as CASKRMAGQETQYF. V usage is TRBV6-5 and J usage is TRBJ2-5, with TRBD2 as a possible D gene (6 bases). This CDR3 contains 14 residues. CDR1 is MNHEY and CDR2 is SVGAGI in the germline V gene. Deletions cut 7 bases from V and 2 bases from J, with 14 bases between.

This clone showed up just a few times. The chain recombines TRBV30 with TRBJ1-1; TRBD1 is a possible D gene (5 bases). V was pared by 2 bases and J by 11 bases, with 21 bases between. The CDR3 loop spans 14 amino acids. The germline V gene encodes CDR1 GTSNPN and CDR2 SVGIG (reference sequence). CDR3 DNA: TGTGCCTGGAGTCCCCGCCGATTTGGGGACGGTGCTTTCTTT. Protein: CAWSPRRFGDGAFF. Combining the CDR3 with reference TRBV30 and TRBJ1-1 gives the whole variable domain SQTIHQWPATLVQPVGSPLSLECTVEGTSNPNLYWYRQAAGRGLQLLFYSVGIGQISSEVPQNLSASRPQDRQFILSSKKLLLSDSGFYLCAWSPRRFGDGAFFGQGTRLTVV.